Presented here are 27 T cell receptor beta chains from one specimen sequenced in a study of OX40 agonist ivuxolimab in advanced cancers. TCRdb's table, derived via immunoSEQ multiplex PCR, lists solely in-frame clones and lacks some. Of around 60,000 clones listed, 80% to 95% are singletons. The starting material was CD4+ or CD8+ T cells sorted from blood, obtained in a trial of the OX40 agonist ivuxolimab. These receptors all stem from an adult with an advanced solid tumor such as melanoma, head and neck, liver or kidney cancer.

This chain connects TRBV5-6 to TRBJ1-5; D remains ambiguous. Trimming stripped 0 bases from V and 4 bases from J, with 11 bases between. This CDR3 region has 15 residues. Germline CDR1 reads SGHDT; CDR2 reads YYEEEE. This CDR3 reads CASSLGDGPNQPQHF. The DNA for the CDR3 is TGTGCCAGCAGCTTGGGGGATGGACCGAATCAGCCCCAGCATTTT.

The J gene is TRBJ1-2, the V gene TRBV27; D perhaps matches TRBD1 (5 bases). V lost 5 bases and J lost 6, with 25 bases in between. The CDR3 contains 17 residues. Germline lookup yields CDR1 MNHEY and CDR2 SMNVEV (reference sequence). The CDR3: CASSVYVPQEGLDGYTF. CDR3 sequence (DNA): TGTGCCAGCAGTGTATACGTGCCCCAGGAGGGGTTGGATGGCTACACCTTC.

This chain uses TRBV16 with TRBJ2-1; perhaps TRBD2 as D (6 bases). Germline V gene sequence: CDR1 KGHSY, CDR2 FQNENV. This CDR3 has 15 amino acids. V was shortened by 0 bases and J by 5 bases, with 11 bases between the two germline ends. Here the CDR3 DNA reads TGTGCCAGCAGCCAATCCGCACTAGCTAACAATGAGCAGTTCTTC. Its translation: CASSQSALANNEQFF.

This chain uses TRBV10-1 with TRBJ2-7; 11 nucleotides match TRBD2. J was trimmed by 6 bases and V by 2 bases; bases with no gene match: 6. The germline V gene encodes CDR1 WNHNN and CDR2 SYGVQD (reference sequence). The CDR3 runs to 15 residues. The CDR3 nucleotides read TGCGCCAGCAGTGAGAATAGCGGGAGGGCCGGCGAGCAGTACTTC. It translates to CASSENSGRAGEQYF.

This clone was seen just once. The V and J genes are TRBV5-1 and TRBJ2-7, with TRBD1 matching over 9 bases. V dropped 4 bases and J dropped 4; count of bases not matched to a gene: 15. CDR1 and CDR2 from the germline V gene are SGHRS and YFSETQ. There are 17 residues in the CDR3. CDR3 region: CASSRGTGLQGMYEQYF. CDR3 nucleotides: TGCGCCAGCAGCCGGGGGACAGGGCTTCAAGGGATGTACGAGCAGTACTTC.

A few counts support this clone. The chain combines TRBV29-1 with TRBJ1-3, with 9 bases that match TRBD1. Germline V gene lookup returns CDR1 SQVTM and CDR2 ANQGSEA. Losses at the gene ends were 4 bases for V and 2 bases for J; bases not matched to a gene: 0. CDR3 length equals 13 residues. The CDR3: CSVGTGAGNTIYF. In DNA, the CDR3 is TGCAGCGTTGGGACAGGGGCTGGAAACACCATATATTTT.

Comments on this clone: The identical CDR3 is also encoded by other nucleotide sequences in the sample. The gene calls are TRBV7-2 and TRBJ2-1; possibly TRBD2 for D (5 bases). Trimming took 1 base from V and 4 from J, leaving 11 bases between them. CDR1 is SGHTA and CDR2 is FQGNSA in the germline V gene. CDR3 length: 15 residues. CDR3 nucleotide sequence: TGTGCCAGCAGCTTAGTGCTCCCGGGATACAATGAGCAGTTCTTC. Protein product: CASSLVLPGYNEQFF.

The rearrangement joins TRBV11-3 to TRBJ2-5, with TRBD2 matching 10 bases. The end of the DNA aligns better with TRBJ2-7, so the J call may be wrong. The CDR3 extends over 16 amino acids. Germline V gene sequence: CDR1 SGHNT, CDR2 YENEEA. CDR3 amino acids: CASSALAGSVPYEQYF. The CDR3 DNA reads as TGTGCCAGCAGCGCACTAGCGGGGAGCGTACCGTACGAGCAGTACTTC.

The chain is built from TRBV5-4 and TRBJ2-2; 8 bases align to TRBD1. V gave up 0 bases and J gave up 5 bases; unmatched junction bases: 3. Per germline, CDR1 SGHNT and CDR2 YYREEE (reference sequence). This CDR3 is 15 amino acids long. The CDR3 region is CASSLAGTGTGELFF. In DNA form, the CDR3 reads TGTGCCAGCAGCTTGGCCGGGACAGGTACCGGGGAGCTGTTTTTT.

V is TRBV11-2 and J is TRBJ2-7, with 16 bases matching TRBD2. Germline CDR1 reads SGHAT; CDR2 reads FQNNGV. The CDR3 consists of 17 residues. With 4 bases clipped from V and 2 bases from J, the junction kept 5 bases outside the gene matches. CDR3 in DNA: TGTGCCAGCAGCTCCCCGGGACTAGCGGGAGGGGCCTACGAGCAGTACTTC. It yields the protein CASSSPGLAGGAYEQYF.

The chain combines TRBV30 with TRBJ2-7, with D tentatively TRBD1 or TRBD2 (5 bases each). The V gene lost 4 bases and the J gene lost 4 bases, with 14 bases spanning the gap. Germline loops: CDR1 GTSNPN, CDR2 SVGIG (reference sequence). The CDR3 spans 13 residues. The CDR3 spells CAWKVGGGYEQYF. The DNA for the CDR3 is TGTGCCTGGAAGGTGGGTGGGGGTTACGAGCAGTACTTC.

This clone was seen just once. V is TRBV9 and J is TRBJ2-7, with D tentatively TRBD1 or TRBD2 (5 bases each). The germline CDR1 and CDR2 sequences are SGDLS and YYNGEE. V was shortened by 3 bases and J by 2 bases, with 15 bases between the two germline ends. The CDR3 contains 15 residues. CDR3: CASSGPGRGTYEQYF. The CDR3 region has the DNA TGTGCCAGCAGCGGCCCCGGACGGGGCACCTACGAGCAGTACTTC.

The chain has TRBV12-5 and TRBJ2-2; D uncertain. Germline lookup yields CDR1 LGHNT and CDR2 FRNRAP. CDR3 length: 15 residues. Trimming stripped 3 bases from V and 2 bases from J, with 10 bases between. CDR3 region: CASGLRLENTGELFF. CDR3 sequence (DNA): TGTGCTAGTGGTTTAAGGTTGGAAAACACCGGGGAGCTGTTTTTT.

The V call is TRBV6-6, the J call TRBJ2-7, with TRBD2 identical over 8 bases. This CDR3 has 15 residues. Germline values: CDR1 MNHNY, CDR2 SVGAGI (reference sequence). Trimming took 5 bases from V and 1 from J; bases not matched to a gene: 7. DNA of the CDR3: TGTGCCAGCAGTCTCCGGGTAGCGGGATCCTACGAGCAGTACTTC. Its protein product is CASSLRVAGSYEQYF.

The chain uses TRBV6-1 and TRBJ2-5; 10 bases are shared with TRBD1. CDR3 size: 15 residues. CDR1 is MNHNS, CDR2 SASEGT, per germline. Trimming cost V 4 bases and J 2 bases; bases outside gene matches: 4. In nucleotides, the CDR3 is TGTGCCAGCAGTGGCAGGACAGGGGGACAAGAGACCCAGTACTTC. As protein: CASSGRTGGQETQYF.

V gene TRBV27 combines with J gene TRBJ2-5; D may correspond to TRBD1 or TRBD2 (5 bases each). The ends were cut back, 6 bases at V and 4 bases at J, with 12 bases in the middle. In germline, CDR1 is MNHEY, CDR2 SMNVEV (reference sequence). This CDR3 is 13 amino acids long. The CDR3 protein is CASSLQGAETQYF. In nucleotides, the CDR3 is TGTGCCAGCAGCCTTCAGGGAGCAGAGACCCAGTACTTC.

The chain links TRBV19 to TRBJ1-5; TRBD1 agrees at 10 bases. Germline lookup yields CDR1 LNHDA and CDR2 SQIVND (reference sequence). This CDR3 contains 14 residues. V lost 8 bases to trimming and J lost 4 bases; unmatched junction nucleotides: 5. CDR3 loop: CASETGGWNQPQHF. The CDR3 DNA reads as TGTGCCAGTGAGACAGGGGGCTGGAATCAGCCCCAGCATTTT. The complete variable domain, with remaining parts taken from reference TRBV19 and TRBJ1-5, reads DGGITQSPKYLFRKEGQNVTLSCEQNLNHDAMYWYRQDPGQGLRLIYYSQIVNDFQKGDIAEGYSVSREKKESFPLTVTSAQKNPTAFYLCASETGGWNQPQHFGDGTRLSIL.

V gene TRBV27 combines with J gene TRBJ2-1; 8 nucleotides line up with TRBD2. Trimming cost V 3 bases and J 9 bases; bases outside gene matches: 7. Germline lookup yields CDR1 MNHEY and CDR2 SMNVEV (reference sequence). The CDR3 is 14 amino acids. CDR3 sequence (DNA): TGTGCCAGCAGTTTTTATAGCGGGGCGGGTGAGCAGTTCTTC. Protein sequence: CASSFYSGAGEQFF.

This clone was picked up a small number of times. In DNA form, the CDR3 reads TGTGCCAGTAGGCAGGCGGCTGGAAACACCATATATTTT. Its protein product is CASRQAAGNTIYF. The rearrangement links TRBV19 to TRBJ1-3; D is unresolved. V was trimmed by 6 bases and J by 2 bases, leaving 8 bases between them. Per the germline V gene, CDR1 is LNHDA and CDR2 is SQIVND (reference sequence). The CDR3 length is 13 residues.

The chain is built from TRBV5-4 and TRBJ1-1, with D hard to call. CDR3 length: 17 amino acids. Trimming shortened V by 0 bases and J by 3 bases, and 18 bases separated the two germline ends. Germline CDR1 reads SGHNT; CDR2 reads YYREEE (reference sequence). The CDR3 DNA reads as TGTGCCAGCAGCTTGGGAGGTATAGGGAGATCGGACACTGAAGCTTTCTTT. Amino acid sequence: CASSLGGIGRSDTEAFF. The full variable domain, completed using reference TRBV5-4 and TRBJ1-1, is ETGVTQSPTHLIKTRGQQVTLRCSSQSGHNTVSWYQQALGQGPQFIFQYYREEENGRGNFPPRFSGLQFPNYSSELNVNALELDDSALYLCASSLGGIGRSDTEAFFGQGTRLTVV.

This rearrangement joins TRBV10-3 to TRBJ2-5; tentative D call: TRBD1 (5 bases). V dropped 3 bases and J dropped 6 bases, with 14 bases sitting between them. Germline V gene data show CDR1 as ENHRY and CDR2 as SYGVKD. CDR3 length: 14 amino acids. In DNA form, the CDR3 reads TGTGCCATCAGTGAAAGGGGCGATCGGCAGACCCAGTACTTC. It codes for CAISERGDRQTQYF.

This chain's CDR3 is CASSPRGVNGEQYF. CDR3 in DNA: TGTGCCAGCAGCCCGCGAGGGGTGAACGGCGAGCAGTACTTC. This chain uses TRBV14 with TRBJ2-7, with D perhaps assigned TRBD1 or TRBD2 (5 bases each). The CDR3 runs to 14 residues. Germline loops: CDR1 SGHDN, CDR2 FVKESK. The V and J ends lost 4 bases and 6 bases respectively, with 16 bases between them.

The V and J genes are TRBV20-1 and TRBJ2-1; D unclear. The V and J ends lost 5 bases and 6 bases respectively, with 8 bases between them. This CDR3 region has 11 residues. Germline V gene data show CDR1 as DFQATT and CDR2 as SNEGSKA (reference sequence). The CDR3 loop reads CSAGRGNEQFF. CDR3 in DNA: TGCAGTGCTGGCCGCGGCAATGAGCAGTTCTTC.

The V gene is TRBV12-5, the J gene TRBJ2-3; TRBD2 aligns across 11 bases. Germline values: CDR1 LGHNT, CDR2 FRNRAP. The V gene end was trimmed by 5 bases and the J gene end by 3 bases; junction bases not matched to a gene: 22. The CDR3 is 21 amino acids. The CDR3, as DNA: TGTGCTAGTGGTGCAGTGCGTACCGGGGGACTAGCGGTATTTCAGACAGATACGCAGTATTTT. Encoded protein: CASGAVRTGGLAVFQTDTQYF.

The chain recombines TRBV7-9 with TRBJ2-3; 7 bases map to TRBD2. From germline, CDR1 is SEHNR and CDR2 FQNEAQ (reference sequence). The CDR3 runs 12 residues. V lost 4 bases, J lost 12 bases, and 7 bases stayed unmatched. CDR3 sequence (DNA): TGTGCCAGCAGCTCCGGACTAGACCCCCAGTATTTT. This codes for CASSSGLDPQYF.

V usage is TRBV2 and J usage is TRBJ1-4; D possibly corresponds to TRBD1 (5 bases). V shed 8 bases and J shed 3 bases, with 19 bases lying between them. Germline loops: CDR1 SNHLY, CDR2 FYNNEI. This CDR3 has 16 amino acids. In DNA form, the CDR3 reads TGTGCCAGCCACCCGGGACCCCCGCCTGCTAATGAAAAACTGTTTTTT. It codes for CASHPGPPPANEKLFF.

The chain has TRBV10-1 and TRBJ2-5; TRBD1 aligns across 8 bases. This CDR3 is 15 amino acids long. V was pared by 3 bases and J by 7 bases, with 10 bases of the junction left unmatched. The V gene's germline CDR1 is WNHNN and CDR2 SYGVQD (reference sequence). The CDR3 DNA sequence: TGCGCCAGCAGTGAATCAATAGGACAGGGCGGGACCCAGTACTTC. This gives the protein CASSESIGQGGTQYF.